This T cell receptor beta chain was identified in a study of blood T cell repertoires in COVID-19. Overall study context: Whether acute or convalescent, the COVID-19 samples came from the United States, Italy and Spain. PBMCs, B-cell-depleted T cells, or T cells provided the cDNA or gDNA that made up the material.

J lost 7 bases, V lost 5 bases, and 8 bases had no gene match. The CDR3 extends over 15 amino acids. Germline V gene lookup returns CDR1 SGHVS and CDR2 FNYEAQ. Repertoires were generated with immunoSEQ multiplex PCR, while TCRdb's copy carries only in-frame clones and drops some. The sample holds approximately 200,000 clones; about 88% are singletons and the top ten take roughly 2.9%. This sequence was found in a woman aged 25 to 39 with active or convalescent COVID-19. The source material was peripheral blood. The V and J genes are TRBV7-6 and TRBJ2-2; TRBD1 matches 9 bases. CDR3 in DNA: TGTGCCAGCAGCCCTGGACAGGGGTCGGTCGGGGAGCTGTTTTTT. Its protein is CASSPGQGSVGELFF.